Presented here are 8 T cell receptor beta chains from one specimen sequenced in a study of cytomegalovirus exposure and HLA in healthy donors. The PCR used 60 Vbeta and 13 Jbeta primers. Here immunoSEQ multiplex PCR was the method, and the copy in TCRdb shows in-frame clones only, minus some. The data show 90,000 to 120,000 clones, with approximately 79% seen just once and 12% to 15% held by the top ten. Sequenced input: PBMCs. These receptor sequences come from a woman aged 40 to 55 in good health and CMV-seropositive.

The rearrangement uses TRBV5-6 and TRBJ2-3; D is unresolved. Trimming pared 1 base from V and 5 bases from J, leaving 14 bases between. Germline V CDR1 and CDR2: SGHDT, YYEEEE. The CDR3 is made up of 15 amino acids. CDR3 sequence: CASSLLSSQIDTQYF. In nucleotides, the CDR3 is TGTGCCAGCAGCTTGTTGTCCTCACAGATAGATACGCAGTATTTT.

The chain couples TRBV5-1 to TRBJ2-7; maybe TRBD1 (6 bases). The CDR3 covers 13 residues. Trimming cost V 4 bases and J 7 bases, with 15 bases left between them. Germline V CDR1 and CDR2: SGHRS, YFSETQ. CDR3 sequence: CASSNDRTLEQYF. The CDR3, as DNA: TGCGCCAGCAGCAACGACAGGACCTTGGAGCAGTACTTC. The full variable domain, rest sourced from reference TRBV5-1 and TRBJ2-7, is KAGVTQTPRYLIKTRGQQVTLSCSPISGHRSVSWYQQTPGQGLQFLFEYFSETQRNKGNFPGRFSGRQFSNSRSEMNVSTLELGDSALYLCASSNDRTLEQYFGPGTRLTVT.

J is TRBJ1-4 and V is TRBV9; D ambiguous. Germline CDR1 reads SGDLS; CDR2 reads YYNGEE. The V end was cut by 4 bases, the J end by 8 bases, with 18 bases between. The CDR3 is made up of 15 amino acids. CDR3 loop: CASSPRDGLGEKLFF. CDR3 DNA: TGTGCCAGCAGCCCCAGAGACGGTCTCGGGGAAAAACTGTTTTTT.

The genes are TRBV20-1 and TRBJ1-2; D unclear. Germline values: CDR1 DFQATT, CDR2 SNEGSKA (reference sequence). There are 11 residues in the CDR3. V lost 3 bases to trimming and J lost 4 bases, with 6 bases between them. The CDR3 nucleotides are TGCAGTGCTAGCGACTTCTATGGCTACACCTTC. Residues: CSASDFYGYTF.

The chain couples TRBV11-3 to TRBJ1-6; possibly TRBD1 for D (6 bases). V was pared by 6 bases and J by 0 bases, with 15 bases between. The CDR3 is 17 residues long. Germline-derived CDR1 and CDR2 are SGHNT and YENEEA. The CDR3 coding sequence is TGTGCCAGCAGGCAACCGGGACAAAGCTCCTATAATTCACCCCTCCACTTT. It translates to CASRQPGQSSYNSPLHF.

This CDR3 reads CAISGPGTGGRFEQFF. CDR3 nucleotides: TGTGCCATCAGTGGACCCGGGACAGGGGGGAGGTTTGAGCAGTTCTTC. This chain connects TRBV10-3 to TRBJ2-1; the match to TRBD1 covers 11 bases. The germline gives CDR1 ENHRY, CDR2 SYGVKD. V gave up 4 bases and J gave up 9 bases; unmatched junction bases: 11. This CDR3 is built from 16 residues.

The chain combines TRBV19 with TRBJ1-2, with D possibly TRBD1 on 6 matching bases. V was cut by 8 bases and J by 6 bases, with 16 bases left in between. This CDR3 contains 13 residues. Germline CDR1 and CDR2: LNHDA and SQIVND (reference sequence). CDR3 region: CASAQGDKNGYTF. DNA for the CDR3: TGTGCCAGTGCACAGGGAGACAAGAATGGCTACACCTTC.

The chain couples TRBV30 to TRBJ1-2; TRBD1 agrees at 7 bases. This CDR3 is 16 amino acids long. With V trimmed by 2 bases and J by 1 base, 10 bases remained unmatched. CDR1 GTSNPN and CDR2 SVGIG come from the germline V gene (reference sequence). CDR3 DNA sequence: TGTGCCTGGAGTTACCTCGGGACAGTAGTTAACTATGGCTACACCTTC. It yields the protein CAWSYLGTVVNYGYTF.